This TCR beta chain was obtained from a study of shared clonotypes between healthy human individuals. Repertoires were generated with immunoSEQ multiplex PCR, while TCRdb's copy carries only in-frame clones and drops some. The sample lists about 960,000 clones, about 80% occurring once. V lost 3 bases to trimming and J lost 1 base, with 13 bases between them. Per the germline V gene, CDR1 is MGHRA and CDR2 is YSYEKL. This CDR3 comprises 15 residues. The J gene is TRBJ2-7, the V gene TRBV4-1; possibly TRBD1 for D (6 bases). The TCR originated in a young man in good health. Sequenced sample: memory CD4+ T cells sorted from blood. Described subset: CD45RA-negative fraction. CDR3 loop: CASSHGQLFSYEQYF. CDR3 nucleotide sequence: TGCGCCAGCAGCCACGGACAGTTATTTTCCTACGAGCAGTACTTC.